This TCR beta chain is drawn from a study of blood T cell repertoires in COVID-19. For the study at large: COVID-19 samples from acute and convalescent phases originated in the United States, Italy and Spain.

Ages ranged from about 18 to 89 years, with residence in 24 US areas. Before being deemed recovered, Cohort 3 donors had two negative PCRs, clearance, or symptom resolution. Trimming took 2 bases from V and 4 from J, leaving 15 bases between them. The CDR3 runs 16 residues. Germline lookup yields CDR1 SGHRS and CDR2 YFSETQ. In the authors' workflow: Amplification from reference gene primers served as the basis for estimated nucleated cell counts. Libraries were prepared by immunoSEQ multiplex PCR; TCRdb keeps only in-frame clonotypes and omits some of them. Clone size and V and J calls were adopted from that table, with D and trimming inferred from the DNA. This sample yields some 170,000 clones, of which 60% to 80% are seen a single time; 15% to 20% belongs to the top ten.

Input material: PBMCs or T cells enriched from blood (not recorded which). The V and J genes are TRBV5-1 and TRBJ2-2, with D uncertain. The receptor was derived from a woman in her 50s who had recovered from COVID-19. The CDR3 DNA follows: TGCGCCAGCAGCTTTGGTGTCGCCCCTAGCACCGGGGAGCTGTTTTTT. Translated: CASSFGVAPSTGELFF.